One sample yielded the 25 T cell receptor beta chains listed below, sequenced in a study of blood T cell repertoires in COVID-19. Produced via immunoSEQ multiplex PCR; TCRdb's table is partial and in-frame only. The data contain fewer than 250,000 clones, approximately 84% of them singletons. Sequencing was carried out using peripheral blood. The receptor set was obtained from an elderly woman with acute or convalescent COVID-19.

The chain recombines TRBV18 with TRBJ2-3; D remains unclear. Germline loops: CDR1 KGHSH, CDR2 LQKENI. Trimming cost V 3 bases and J 6 bases, with 13 bases left between them. The length of the CDR3 is 14 residues. The CDR3 region has the DNA TGTGCCAGCTCACCTGGCCGTTCTGGTGATACGCAGTATTTT. Protein sequence: CASSPGRSGDTQYF.

This clone appeared a single time. This sequence joins TRBV5-1 and TRBJ1-2; 9 nucleotides agree with TRBD1. This CDR3 contains 14 residues. Germline V gives CDR1 SGHRS, CDR2 YFSETQ. Losses at the gene ends were 4 bases for V and 4 bases for J; bases not matched to a gene: 5. The CDR3 DNA reads as TGCGCCAGCAGCCCGGACAGGGGAGGCTATGGCTACACCTTC. Translating gives CASSPDRGGYGYTF.

This chain uses TRBV3-1 (or the pseudogene TRBV3-2) with TRBJ1-4, with TRBD1 identical over 9 bases. Unmatched junction bases numbered 9, after V lost 4 bases and J lost 6 bases. The CDR3 has 16 residues. The germline V gene encodes CDR1 LGHDT and CDR2 YNNKEL (reference sequence). CDR3 in DNA: TGTGCCAGCAGCCGACGATCCGGGGACAGGGATGAAAAACTGTTTTTT. This sequence encodes CASSRRSGDRDEKLFF.

V and J are TRBV12-3 or TRBV12-4 and TRBJ2-5, with 7 bases that match TRBD1. CDR3 size: 13 residues. V was clipped by 4 bases and J by 4 bases; unmatched bases: 3. The CDR3 region has the DNA TGTGCCAGCAGTTACAGGGGAAGAGAGACCCAGTACTTC. Translating it yields CASSYRGRETQYF.

This clone was recorded only once. The chain joins TRBV6-2 or TRBV6-3 to TRBJ1-5; D gene ambiguous. From germline, CDR1 is MNHEY and CDR2 SVGEGT. The V and J ends lost 4 bases and 4 bases respectively, with 11 bases between them. This CDR3 contains 14 residues. CDR3 protein: CASSSPRTNQPQHF. CDR3 DNA: TGTGCCAGCAGTTCCCCCCGAACTAATCAGCCCCAGCATTTT.

The rearrangement uses TRBV24-1 and TRBJ1-4, with D tentatively TRBD1 (6 bases). The CDR3 is 14 residues long. The germline V and J ends were trimmed by 7 bases and 8 bases, with 16 bases remaining between them. Germline values: CDR1 KGHDR, CDR2 SFDVKD. CDR3 region: CATSKGGMEEKLFF. In DNA form, the CDR3 reads TGTGCCACCAGCAAGGGGGGGATGGAGGAAAAACTGTTTTTT.

The chain is built from TRBV27 and TRBJ1-6; D might be TRBD1 (5 bases). The CDR3 runs to 15 residues. With 1 base removed from V and 11 bases from J, the gap between germline ends came to 15 bases. Per the germline V gene, CDR1 is MNHEY and CDR2 is SMNVEV (reference sequence). CDR3 in amino acids: CASSLWQGGGPPLHF. For the CDR3, the DNA is TGTGCCAGCAGTTTATGGCAGGGCGGTGGGCCACCCCTCCACTTT.

The J gene is TRBJ1-2, the V gene TRBV7-3; possibly TRBD1 for D (6 bases). Trimming cost V 5 bases and J 2 bases, with 12 bases left between them. Germline V gene data show CDR1 as SGHTA and CDR2 as FQGTGA. This CDR3 is built from 14 residues. For the CDR3, the DNA is TGTGCCAGCAGCCCGTCAGGGGCAAACTATGGCTACACCTTC. This gives the protein CASSPSGANYGYTF.

V and J are TRBV3-1 (or the pseudogene TRBV3-2) and TRBJ1-2, with TRBD1 identical over 8 bases. Trimming cost V 2 bases and J 6 bases; bases outside gene matches: 5. The CDR3 totals 14 residues. Germline loops: CDR1 LGHDT, CDR2 YNNKEL (reference sequence). This CDR3 is CASSQTDRADGYTF. CDR3 in DNA: TGTGCCAGCAGCCAAACGGACAGGGCGGATGGCTACACCTTC.

The chain uses TRBV19 and TRBJ1-2; 12 bases are a match to TRBD1. V dropped 4 bases and J dropped 8; count of bases not matched to a gene: 8. This CDR3 contains 15 residues. CDR1 and CDR2 from the germline V gene are LNHDA and SQIVND (reference sequence). The CDR3 region is CASSTRDRGLGGYTF. The CDR3 coding sequence is TGTGCCAGTAGTACCCGGGACAGGGGGCTGGGAGGCTACACCTTC.

The chain recombines TRBV5-1 with TRBJ2-1, with a tentative D call TRBD1 (7 bases). Per the germline V gene, CDR1 is SGHRS and CDR2 is YFSETQ. V was shortened by 0 bases and J by 6 bases, with 25 bases between the two germline ends. The length of the CDR3 is 19 residues. The CDR3 DNA follows: TGCGCCAGCAGCTTGGGTCTGTTGTTAGACAGGGAGGTAGGCAATGAGCAGTTCTTC. It yields the protein CASSLGLLLDREVGNEQFF. The full variable domain, rest sourced from reference TRBV5-1 and TRBJ2-1, is KAGVTQTPRYLIKTRGQQVTLSCSPISGHRSVSWYQQTPGQGLQFLFEYFSETQRNKGNFPGRFSGRQFSNSRSEMNVSTLELGDSALYLCASSLGLLLDREVGNEQFFGPGTRLTVL.

The CDR3 DNA sequence: TGTGCCAGCTCACCCGTTATTTCTGGCAGGAGCGGGGCTGAAGCTTTCTTT. It yields the protein CASSPVISGRSGAEAFF. V is TRBV18 and J is TRBJ1-1; D remains unclear. Germline V gene lookup returns CDR1 KGHSH and CDR2 LQKENI. The CDR3 spans 17 residues. With 3 bases removed from V and 6 bases from J, the gap between germline ends came to 23 bases.

The CDR3 DNA reads TGTGCCAGCAGTGGATATCAGGGCCCCGATAACTATGGCTACACCTTC. Translating it yields CASSGYQGPDNYGYTF. V and J are TRBV6-1 and TRBJ1-2, with D maybe TRBD1 (5 bases). Germline lookup yields CDR1 MNHNS and CDR2 SASEGT. The CDR3 covers 16 residues. The V end lost 4 bases, the J end lost 1 base, and 16 bases lay between the germline ends.

This chain connects TRBV9 to TRBJ2-2; TRBD1 is a possible D gene (5 bases). V was shortened by 4 bases and J by 0 bases, with 10 bases between the two germline ends. CDR3 length equals 15 residues. Germline CDR1 is SGDLS and CDR2 is YYNGEE. CDR3 nucleotide sequence: TGTGCCAGCAGCAGACAGACCGCGAACACCGGGGAGCTGTTTTTT. It is translated as CASSRQTANTGELFF.

The chain carries TRBV14 and TRBJ1-5; 11 bases line up with TRBD1. V lost 0 bases to trimming and J lost 0 bases; unmatched junction nucleotides: 13. This CDR3 region has 21 residues. Germline lookup yields CDR1 SGHDN and CDR2 FVKESK. Here the CDR3 DNA reads TGTGCCAGCAGCCAAGATCGAGAGGGGACAGGGGGATTTAGTAGCAATCAGCCCCAGCATTTT. Translated, it gives CASSQDREGTGGFSSNQPQHF.

The genes are TRBV6-1 and TRBJ1-5; maybe TRBD1 (5 bases). CDR3 length: 15 amino acids. Germline CDR1 MNHNS, CDR2 SASEGT. V lost 2 bases to trimming and J lost 7 bases, with 15 bases between them. The CDR3: CASSEYRQGGQPQHF. In DNA form, the CDR3 reads TGTGCCAGCAGTGAATATAGGCAGGGTGGACAGCCCCAGCATTTT.

The chain links TRBV7-2 to TRBJ1-4; TRBD1 might be the D (6 bases). This CDR3 contains 15 residues. Trimming took 4 bases from V and 5 from J, leaving 14 bases between them. Germline V CDR1 and CDR2: SGHTA, FQGNSA. The CDR3 reads CASSSRDKTNEKLFF. DNA of the CDR3: TGTGCCAGCAGCTCCCGGGACAAGACGAATGAAAAACTGTTTTTT.

The chain employs TRBV12-3 or TRBV12-4 and TRBJ1-1, with unresolved D. This CDR3 has 12 amino acids. V lost 3 bases to trimming and J lost 7 bases, with 9 bases between them. CDR3 region: CASSFATGEAFF. Written as DNA, the CDR3 is TGTGCCAGCAGTTTCGCGACTGGTGAAGCTTTCTTT.

V usage is TRBV9 and J usage is TRBJ1-2; 8 bases match TRBD1. The CDR3 runs 16 residues. The germline V gene has CDR1 SGDLS and CDR2 YYNGEE. Trimming removed 4 bases from V and 0 bases from J; junction bases left unmatched: 8. The CDR3 nucleotides read TGTGCCAGCAGCCTGGGGACAGGCCGGACTAACTATGGCTACACCTTC. It yields the protein CASSLGTGRTNYGYTF.

The chain is built from TRBV6-2 or TRBV6-3 and TRBJ2-1, with TRBD2 matching over 8 bases. Trimming at V came to 6 bases and at J to 7 bases, leaving 17 bases not matched to a gene. The CDR3 spans 17 residues. Germline lookup yields CDR1 MNHEY and CDR2 SVGEGT. The CDR3 spells CASSRSTSGIKGNEQFF. CDR3 coding DNA: TGTGCCAGCAGCCGGAGTACTAGCGGAATAAAAGGTAATGAGCAGTTCTTC.

The chain couples TRBV7-6 to TRBJ2-7; maybe TRBD2 (6 bases). The CDR3 contains 15 residues. Germline loops: CDR1 SGHVS, CDR2 FNYEAQ. With 5 bases removed from V and 0 bases from J, the gap between germline ends came to 14 bases. CDR3 in DNA: TGTGCCAGCAGCCGAGGAGGGACTCTCTCCTACGAGCAGTACTTC. This codes for CASSRGGTLSYEQYF. Based on the CDR3 plus reference TRBV7-6 and TRBJ2-7, the full variable domain is GAGVSQSPRYKVTKRGQDVALRCDPISGHVSLYWYRQALGQGPEFLTYFNYEAQQDKSGLPNDRFSAERPEGSISTLTIQRTEQRDSAMYRCASSRGGTLSYEQYFGPGTRLTVT.

V is TRBV7-2 and J is TRBJ2-4, with TRBD1 matching 7 bases. The CDR3 contains 15 residues. Per the germline V gene, CDR1 is SGHTA and CDR2 is FQGNSA. With V trimmed by 3 bases and J by 8 bases, 10 bases remained unmatched. The CDR3 protein is CASSFEQGWGDIQYF. CDR3 sequence (DNA): TGTGCCAGCAGCTTCGAACAGGGGTGGGGAGACATTCAGTACTTC.

The chain recombines TRBV11-2 with TRBJ2-1; a weak D match, TRBD2 (5 bases). V lost 6 bases to trimming and J lost 7 bases, with 19 bases between them. From germline, CDR1 is SGHAT and CDR2 FQNNGV. The CDR3 is 15 residues long. CDR3 DNA sequence: TGTGCCAGCAGAACCCCGAGGGCGAGAACGAATGAGCAGTTCTTC. Amino acids: CASRTPRARTNEQFF.

V and J are TRBV19 and TRBJ1-2; TRBD1 aligns across 9 bases. The CDR3 is 17 residues long. Looked up from germline, CDR1 is LNHDA and CDR2 is SQIVND (reference sequence). J gave up 4 bases and V 5 bases, and 14 bases lay outside the gene matches. The CDR3 DNA reads TGTGCCAGTAGTTCCGTGGACAGGGGAATGAAAGGCTATGGCTACACCTTC. Protein product: CASSSVDRGMKGYGYTF.

This clone was counted only a few times. This chain links TRBV6-2 or TRBV6-3 with TRBJ1-4, with D perhaps matching TRBD1 (6 bases). V gave up 4 bases and J gave up 7 bases, with 16 bases separating them. Germline V CDR1 and CDR2: MNHEY, SVGEGT. CDR3 length: 15 residues. CDR3 sequence reads: CASSSPDRKSEKLFF. The CDR3 DNA sequence: TGTGCCAGCAGTTCCCCTGACAGGAAGAGTGAAAAACTGTTTTTT.